This TCR beta chain was sequenced for a study of T cell changes during pregnancy in multiple sclerosis. Using immunoSEQ multiplex PCR, the repertoire was profiled, and TCRdb retains in-frame clones only, with some absent. The sample includes tens of thousands of clones, about 92% of them seen just once. The trim removed 3 bases at V and 0 bases at J, leaving 21 bases unmatched. CDR1 WNHNN and CDR2 SYGVQD come from the germline V gene (reference sequence). There are 22 residues in the CDR3. The chain links TRBV10-1 to TRBJ2-2; 8 nucleotides agree with TRBD2. This TCR was recovered from a female donor with multiple sclerosis, enrolled in a pregnancy study. The specimen was CD4+ T cells from peripheral blood mononuclear cells, collected after pregnancy. The CDR3 here is CASSDRSGGSPGPSANTGELFF. The CDR3 DNA sequence: TGCGCCAGCAGTGATAGAAGCGGGGGCTCGCCAGGTCCATCCGCGAACACCGGGGAGCTGTTTTTT.